Shown below are 27 T cell receptor beta chains from a single sample sequenced in a study of cytomegalovirus exposure and HLA in healthy donors. PCR employed 60 Vbeta and 13 Jbeta primers. The repertoire was sequenced with immunoSEQ multiplex PCR; TCRdb's copy has only in-frame clones and lacks some. Of roughly 180,000 clones listed, about 79% are singletons. Sequenced sample: PBMCs. These receptors were collected from a man aged 50-60 years in good health and CMV-seropositive.

This chain uses TRBV19 with TRBJ2-2; 9 nucleotides align to TRBD1. This CDR3 region has 17 residues. The V gene end was trimmed by 4 bases and the J gene end by 5 bases; junction bases not matched to a gene: 11. Germline V gene lookup returns CDR1 LNHDA and CDR2 SQIVND (reference sequence). Here the CDR3 DNA reads TGTGCCAGTAGTAGTTCTCGGGACAGGGCGAGGACCGGGGAGCTGTTTTTT. Protein sequence: CASSSSRDRARTGELFF.

The chain employs TRBV4-1 and TRBJ1-4; tentative D call: TRBD1 (5 bases). The CDR3 contains 14 residues. The V end lost 0 bases, the J end lost 8 bases, and 10 bases lay between the germline ends. The germline V gene encodes CDR1 MGHRA and CDR2 YSYEKL. CDR3 loop: CASSQDRGGEKLFF. The CDR3 DNA reads TGCGCCAGCAGCCAAGATCGGGGGGGGGAAAAACTGTTTTTT.

The chain carries TRBV5-1 and TRBJ2-1; 8 bases are shared with TRBD1. Losses at the gene ends were 2 bases for V and 4 bases for J; bases not matched to a gene: 14. Germline lookup yields CDR1 SGHRS and CDR2 YFSETQ. This CDR3 contains 18 residues. Here the CDR3 reads CASSFPRSGGSSYNEQFF. The DNA of the CDR3 is TGCGCCAGCAGCTTCCCTAGGTCAGGGGGCTCTTCTTACAATGAGCAGTTCTTC. The complete variable domain, with remaining parts taken from reference TRBV5-1 and TRBJ2-1, reads KAGVTQTPRYLIKTRGQQVTLSCSPISGHRSVSWYQQTPGQGLQFLFEYFSETQRNKGNFPGRFSGRQFSNSRSEMNVSTLELGDSALYLCASSFPRSGGSSYNEQFFGPGTRLTVL.

The chain uses TRBV11-3 and TRBJ2-1, with D maybe TRBD1 (6 bases). The germline V and J ends were trimmed by 6 bases and 9 bases, with 15 bases remaining between them. CDR1 is SGHNT, CDR2 YENEEA, per germline. The CDR3 runs 13 residues. The chain's CDR3 is CASSKDQGFEQFF. CDR3 bases: TGTGCCAGCAGTAAAGATCAGGGGTTTGAGCAGTTCTTC.

The chain couples TRBV6-5 to TRBJ2-3; no firm D call. Germline CDR1 reads MNHEY; CDR2 reads SVGAGI. This CDR3 contains 13 residues. V was shortened by 6 bases and J by 4 bases, with 11 bases between the two germline ends. CDR3 in amino acids: CASSFPDSDTQYF. CDR3 DNA: TGTGCCAGCAGCTTCCCCGACTCAGATACGCAGTATTTT.

The sample holds one count of this clone. The genes are TRBV5-4 and TRBJ2-3, with TRBD2 matching over 10 bases. In germline, CDR1 is SGHNT, CDR2 YYREEE (reference sequence). The length of the CDR3 is 16 residues. V was pared by 3 bases and J by 3 bases, with 7 bases of the junction left unmatched. CDR3: CASSSTGTSETDTQYF. DNA of the CDR3: TGTGCCAGCAGCTCTACCGGGACTAGCGAGACAGATACGCAGTATTTT.

This chain joins TRBV27 and TRBJ2-5; TRBD2 agrees at 11 bases. CDR1 is MNHEY, CDR2 SMNVEV, per germline (reference sequence). This CDR3 comprises 16 residues. With V trimmed by 11 bases and J by 1 base, 12 bases remained unmatched. The CDR3 nucleotides are TGTGCCTCTTGGGGGCTAGCGGGGGGCCTCCAAGAGACCCAGTACTTC. This codes for CASWGLAGGLQETQYF.

The chain carries TRBV7-2 and TRBJ1-4; 8 bases match TRBD1. The CDR3 is 15 residues long. V was clipped by 4 bases and J by 4 bases; unmatched bases: 5. Per the germline V gene, CDR1 is SGHTA and CDR2 is FQGNSA. CDR3 region: CASSSRTGLNEKLFF. The DNA of the CDR3 is TGTGCCAGCAGCTCGAGGACAGGGCTTAATGAAAAACTGTTTTTT.

The V and J genes are TRBV7-7 and TRBJ2-3, with TRBD2 matching 10 bases. After removal of 2 bases from V and 6 bases from J, the junction contained 2 bases not matched to a gene. The length of the CDR3 is 14 residues. Germline V gene sequence: CDR1 SSHAT, CDR2 FNYEAQ (reference sequence). CDR3: CASSLSGGADTQYF. Written as DNA, the CDR3 is TGTGCCAGCAGCTTAAGCGGGGGGGCGGATACGCAGTATTTT. Full variable domain (remainder filled in from reference TRBV7-7 and TRBJ2-3): GAGVSQSPRYKVTKRGQDVTLRCDPISSHATLYWYQQALGQGPEFLTYFNYEAQPDKSGLPSDRFSAERPEGSISTLTIQRTEQRDSAMYRCASSLSGGADTQYFGPGTRLTVL.

The chain links TRBV19 to TRBJ1-6; D possibly corresponds to TRBD1 (6 bases). This CDR3 has 16 residues. V was shortened by 6 bases and J by 2 bases, with 14 bases between the two germline ends. Germline CDR1 is LNHDA and CDR2 is SQIVND (reference sequence). CDR3 amino acids: CASSPYGGTYNSPLHF. In DNA, the CDR3 is TGTGCCAGTAGCCCCTATGGGGGCACCTATAATTCACCCCTCCACTTT. The variable domain in full, completed from reference TRBV19 and TRBJ1-6, reads DGGITQSPKYLFRKEGQNVTLSCEQNLNHDAMYWYRQDPGQGLRLIYYSQIVNDFQKGDIAEGYSVSREKKESFPLTVTSAQKNPTAFYLCASSPYGGTYNSPLHFGNGTRLTVT.

This chain joins TRBV19 and TRBJ1-1; TRBD1 matches at 9 bases. Germline CDR1 is LNHDA and CDR2 is SQIVND (reference sequence). V lost 7 bases, J lost 0 bases, and 9 bases stayed unmatched. The CDR3 has 16 residues. Here the CDR3 reads CASILQGQGMNTEAFF. DNA of the CDR3: TGTGCCAGTATACTACAGGGACAGGGCATGAACACTGAAGCTTTCTTT.

This chain links TRBV4-1 with TRBJ2-2; 9 bases agree with TRBD1. The V gene end was trimmed by 4 bases and the J gene end by 2 bases; junction bases not matched to a gene: 8. Germline V gives CDR1 MGHRA, CDR2 YSYEKL. CDR3 size: 17 residues. The chain's CDR3 is CASSRETGGLNTGELFF. The CDR3 DNA reads TGCGCCAGCAGCCGAGAAACAGGGGGCCTCAACACCGGGGAGCTGTTTTTT.

This chain joins TRBV7-2 and TRBJ1-5; D may be TRBD1 (5 bases). Germline loops: CDR1 SGHTA, CDR2 FQGNSA. This CDR3 is built from 16 residues. Trimming shortened V by 5 bases and J by 4 bases, and 18 bases separated the two germline ends. Here the CDR3 reads CASSPRGRGTNQPQHF. CDR3 nucleotide sequence: TGTGCCAGCAGCCCACGAGGGAGGGGAACTAATCAGCCCCAGCATTTT.

This clone was observed once. The gene calls are TRBV9 and TRBJ2-1; perhaps TRBD2 as D (6 bases). The CDR3 extends over 16 amino acids. V shed 6 bases and J shed 0 bases, with 16 bases lying between them. The germline gives CDR1 SGDLS, CDR2 YYNGEE. The CDR3 DNA reads as TGTGCCAGCACGAAAAGCGGGCCGAGCTCCTACAATGAGCAGTTCTTC. Translated, it gives CASTKSGPSSYNEQFF.

The chain joins TRBV2 to TRBJ2-4; no firm D call. CDR1 is SNHLY and CDR2 is FYNNEI in the germline V gene. V gave up 7 bases and J gave up 6 bases, with 4 bases separating them. The CDR3 spans 10 residues. CDR3 nucleotide sequence: TGTGCCAGCATGAGAAACATTCAGTACTTC. Protein: CASMRNIQYF.

Only a few counts were recorded for this clone. The chain is built from TRBV7-9 and TRBJ2-7, with 8 bases fitting TRBD1. CDR3 length equals 12 residues. The junction had 7 bases not matched to a gene; V was cut back by 3 bases and J by 12 bases. CDR1 is SEHNR, CDR2 FQNEAQ, per germline (reference sequence). As DNA, the CDR3 is TGTGCCAGCAGCTTTGCGCAGGACAGGGCGTACTTC. This gives the protein CASSFAQDRAYF.

This chain uses TRBV2 with TRBJ1-4; perhaps TRBD1 as D (6 bases). The CDR3 runs to 14 residues. CDR1 and CDR2 from the germline V gene are SNHLY and FYNNEI. The V end lost 7 bases, the J end lost 7 bases, and 16 bases lay between the germline ends. Here the CDR3 reads CASKEQGGVEKLFF. CDR3 coding DNA: TGTGCCAGCAAGGAACAGGGAGGGGTTGAAAAACTGTTTTTT.

The V call is TRBV6-1, the J call TRBJ1-5; tentatively, D is TRBD1 (5 bases). This CDR3 spans 16 amino acids. CDR1 MNHNS and CDR2 SASEGT come from the germline V gene. V was trimmed by 3 bases and J by 0 bases, leaving 12 bases between them. Here the CDR3 DNA reads TGTGCCAGCAGTGATTGGGGGAGGAATAGCAATCAGCCCCAGCATTTT. Its translation: CASSDWGRNSNQPQHF.

The chain couples TRBV11-1 to TRBJ2-3; the match to TRBD1 covers 7 bases. With 5 bases clipped from V and 1 base from J, the junction kept 6 bases outside the gene matches. The CDR3 sequence is 15 residues long. From germline, CDR1 is SGHAT and CDR2 FQDESV (reference sequence). The CDR3 coding sequence is TGTGCCAGCAGCACCAGACAGGGCCGCACAGATACGCAGTATTTT. Protein sequence: CASSTRQGRTDTQYF.

J is TRBJ2-7 and V is TRBV18; 7 bases fit TRBD1. V trimming: 2 bases; J trimming: 5 bases; junction bases outside the gene matches: 6. Germline assignment: CDR1 KGHSH and CDR2 LQKENI. The CDR3 is made up of 14 amino acids. The CDR3 loop reads CASSPMDRFDEQYF. CDR3 sequence (DNA): TGTGCCAGCTCACCAATGGACAGGTTTGACGAGCAGTACTTC.

The chain links TRBV5-1 to TRBJ2-2, with no clear D. Deletions cut 1 base from V and 5 bases from J, with 6 bases between. The germline CDR1 and CDR2 sequences are SGHRS and YFSETQ. CDR3 length equals 13 residues. DNA of the CDR3: TGCGCCAGCAGCTTGACTGTGACCGGGGAGCTGTTTTTT. This gives the protein CASSLTVTGELFF. Full variable domain (remainder filled in from reference TRBV5-1 and TRBJ2-2): KAGVTQTPRYLIKTRGQQVTLSCSPISGHRSVSWYQQTPGQGLQFLFEYFSETQRNKGNFPGRFSGRQFSNSRSEMNVSTLELGDSALYLCASSLTVTGELFFGEGSRLTVL.

In DNA form, the CDR3 reads TGTGCCAGCAGCGTAGGTCGGGGGAGGGGCGATACGCAGTATTTT. Amino acids: CASSVGRGRGDTQYF. This sequence joins TRBV9 and TRBJ2-3; 7 nucleotides match TRBD2. Germline lookup yields CDR1 SGDLS and CDR2 YYNGEE. V trimming: 0 bases; J trimming: 6 bases; junction bases outside the gene matches: 7. The CDR3 sequence is 15 residues long.

The rearrangement uses TRBV5-4 and TRBJ2-2; weak D call: TRBD2 (6 bases). CDR1 is SGHNT, CDR2 YYREEE, per germline (reference sequence). The length of the CDR3 is 14 residues. The V end lost 1 base, the J end lost 9 bases, and 13 bases lay between the germline ends. CDR3 sequence (DNA): TGTGCCAGCAGCTTGACTAGGGAGGACAGGGAGCTGTTTTTT. Translating it yields CASSLTREDRELFF.

V gene TRBV5-1 combines with J gene TRBJ2-2; D might be TRBD2 (6 bases). CDR1 and CDR2 from the germline V gene are SGHRS and YFSETQ. This CDR3 is 14 amino acids long. Trimming took 4 bases from V and 4 from J, leaving 11 bases between them. DNA of the CDR3: TGCGCCAGCAGCCGGTTGGGGGGCACCGGGGAGCTGTTTTTT. It encodes CASSRLGGTGELFF.

This chain joins TRBV25-1 and TRBJ1-1; 7 nucleotides agree with TRBD1. The CDR3 has 14 amino acids. The germline V gene encodes CDR1 MGHDK and CDR2 SYGVNS. Trimming cost V 5 bases and J 3 bases; bases outside gene matches: 6. CDR3 in DNA: TGTGCCAGCAGTTCGCCAGGGGGATACACTGAAGCTTTCTTT. Translated, it gives CASSSPGGYTEAFF.

Remarks on this clone: The sample contains more than one DNA sequence encoding this CDR3. V usage is TRBV5-1 and J usage is TRBJ2-1; a possible D gene is TRBD2 (5 bases). This CDR3 region has 14 residues. Germline-derived CDR1 and CDR2 are SGHRS and YFSETQ. Trimming pared 0 bases from V and 6 bases from J, leaving 10 bases between. The CDR3 DNA reads as TGCGCCAGCAGCTTGGGTGGAGGTAGCAATGAGCAGTTCTTC. Translating it yields CASSLGGGSNEQFF.

The J gene is TRBJ2-3, the V gene TRBV4-2, with a weak D call TRBD2 (5 bases). The CDR3 sequence is 14 residues long. V dropped 0 bases and J dropped 5 bases, with 9 bases sitting between them. Germline CDR1 is LGHNA and CDR2 is YNFKEQ. DNA of the CDR3: TGTGCCAGCAGCCAAGAGGGAGAAGGAGATACGCAGTATTTT. It specifies CASSQEGEGDTQYF.